The subject of this entry is one T cell receptor (beta chain). The data are from a study of blood T cell repertoires in COVID-19. In the study overall: The United States, Italy and Spain supplied acute and convalescent COVID-19 samples.

TCRdb's table, derived via immunoSEQ multiplex PCR, lists solely in-frame clones and lacks some. The sample contains about 150,000 clones, 82% of which appear only once. Germline loops: CDR1 LNHDA, CDR2 SQIVND (reference sequence). The CDR3 consists of 15 residues. V lost 5 bases, J lost 3 bases, and 13 bases lay in between. Sequenced material: peripheral blood. The V gene is TRBV19, the J gene TRBJ2-2, with D possibly being TRBD2 (5 bases). The clonotype comes from a human donor with acute or convalescent COVID-19. The donor label of this sample is uncertain. The CDR3 loop is CASSVTRVHTGELFF. DNA of the CDR3: TGTGCCAGTAGTGTGACGAGGGTGCACACCGGGGAGCTGTTTTTT.